The 26 T cell receptor beta chains below were found in one sample sequenced in a study of T cell repertoires in cytomegalovirus infection (dated by TCRdb to the late 2010s). The data were produced on an Illumina HiSeq 1500. TCRdb passed the public sequencing reads through fastp at Q25 and MiXCR, retaining productive beta sequences. When rows share a CDR3 protein, they turn into one entry using the most common DNA and genes. This sample lists approximately 1,000,000 distinct CDR3 sequences; 31% were detected once. Of the sample, 13% falls within the top ten clones. Antigens of these TCRs are unknown. What the treatment or condition label conveys for this sample: in vitro stimulation with specific CMV peptide epitopes to enrich CMV-specific T cells. The sequenced sample was cultured CD8+ T cells from PBMCs, obtained from culture after CMV antigen stimulation. The receptors originated from a human donor in good health (CMV status not recorded). Some clones in this sample may be carry-over from other donors' samples.

The gene calls are TRBV12-3 or TRBV12-4 and TRBJ2-5; D uncertain. CDR3 length equals 14 residues. V was shortened by 0 bases and J by 4 bases, with 9 bases between the two germline ends. Here the CDR3 DNA reads TGTGCCAGCAGTTTAGCGTCGTCGGCAGAGACCCAGTACTTC. Translation gives CASSLASSAETQYF.

The V gene is TRBV6-2 or TRBV6-3, the J gene TRBJ2-1; 13 bases align to TRBD2. The ends lost 0 bases at V and 7 bases at J; junction bases unmatched: 18. The CDR3 consists of 21 residues. Germline V gene data show CDR1 as MNHEY and CDR2 as SVGEGT. DNA of the CDR3: TGTGCCAGCAGTTACTCGGATAACCCCGGGACTAGCGGGGCCAGGAAAAATGAGCAGTTCTTC. This encodes CASSYSDNPGTSGARKNEQFF.

This clonotype turned up a few times. This chain joins TRBV27 and TRBJ2-4; D is undetermined. Germline V gene data show CDR1 as MNHEY and CDR2 as SMNVEV (reference sequence). The ends were cut back, 5 bases at V and 5 bases at J, with 10 bases in the middle. The CDR3 contains 13 residues. CDR3 coding DNA: TGTGCCAGCAGTGCGACGGCCGAAAACATTCAGTACTTC. Protein: CASSATAENIQYF.

This clonotype was counted ten times or more. V gene TRBV7-2 combines with J gene TRBJ2-1, with 7 bases identical to TRBD1. CDR1 is SGHTA and CDR2 is FQGNSA in the germline V gene. This CDR3 spans 17 amino acids. Trimming at V came to 2 bases and at J to 4 bases, leaving 11 bases not matched to a gene. The CDR3 spells CASSLITGAGPYNEQFF. In DNA form, the CDR3 reads TGTGCCAGCAGCTTAATTACAGGGGCCGGTCCGTACAATGAGCAGTTCTTC.

There are a few counts of this clonotype. The CDR3: CASGQGAYYEQYV. CDR3 in DNA: TGTGCCAGCGGACAGGGGGCTTACTACGAGCAGTACGTC. The chain joins TRBV6-1 to TRBJ2-7; TRBD1 agrees at 11 bases. This CDR3 has 13 amino acids. Germline CDR1 reads MNHNS; CDR2 reads SASEGT. With 8 bases clipped from V and 3 bases from J, the junction kept 3 bases outside the gene matches.

The chain uses TRBV19 and TRBJ2-1; TRBD1 might be the D (6 bases). V gave up 11 bases and J gave up 5 bases, with 19 bases separating them. CDR3 length: 14 amino acids. CDR1 is LNHDA, CDR2 SQIVND, per germline (reference sequence). CDR3 region: CAGNGWGQDNEQFF. CDR3 DNA sequence: TGTGCCGGTAATGGTTGGGGGCAGGACAATGAGCAGTTCTTC.

This clonotype came up many times. V is TRBV6-5 and J is TRBJ2-1; 10 bases align to TRBD2. The CDR3 length is 16 residues. Germline V gives CDR1 MNHEY, CDR2 SVGAGI. V gave up 0 bases and J gave up 4 bases; unmatched junction bases: 3. As DNA, the CDR3 is TGTGCCAGCAGTTACTCTGAGCGGGGGGGATACAATGAGCAGTTCTTC. Protein: CASSYSERGGYNEQFF.

The chain combines TRBV6-8 with TRBJ1-6, with D possibly TRBD1 on 5 matching bases. Germline V gene sequence: CDR1 MNHGY, CDR2 SAAAGT. The length of the CDR3 is 13 residues. The V end lost 2 bases, the J end lost 9 bases, and 8 bases lay between the germline ends. CDR3 coding DNA: TGTGCCAGCAGTTACGGCAGGGTTTCACCCCTCCACTTT. The encoded protein is CASSYGRVSPLHF.

This chain links TRBV4-2 with TRBJ2-1; no reliable D call. The CDR3 runs to 15 residues. Germline V gives CDR1 LGHNA, CDR2 YNFKEQ. V was shortened by 1 base and J by 3 bases, with 10 bases between the two germline ends. CDR3 nucleotide sequence: TGTGCCAGCAGCCAAGGGTCTGAGATCTACAATGAGCAGTTCTTC. It yields the protein CASSQGSEIYNEQFF.

CDR3 region: CASSLGWETGVETQYF. CDR3 nucleotide sequence: TGTGCCAGCAGCTTAGGATGGGAGACAGGGGTGGAGACCCAGTACTTC. The genes are TRBV7-8 and TRBJ2-5; 8 bases align to TRBD1. This CDR3 is 16 amino acids long. The V gene's germline CDR1 is SGHVS and CDR2 FQNEAQ. Germline trimming cut 1 base from V and 5 bases from J; bases unmatched to any gene: 9.

This clonotype was detected a few times. This chain connects TRBV7-9 to TRBJ1-2; possible D gene TRBD1, 5 bases. Germline V gives CDR1 SEHNR, CDR2 FQNEAQ (reference sequence). There are 13 residues in the CDR3. The V end was cut by 0 bases, the J end by 6 bases, with 8 bases between. The CDR3 DNA reads TGTGCCAGCAGCTTAGCAAGCAGGGATGGCTACACCTTC. This encodes CASSLASRDGYTF. The variable domain in full, with the rest retrieved from reference TRBV7-9 and TRBJ1-2, is DTGVSQNPRHKITKRGQNVTFRCDPISEHNRLYWYRQTLGQGPEFLTYFQNEAQLEKSRLLSDRFSAERPKGSFSTLEIQRTEQGDSAMYLCASSLASRDGYTFGSGTRLTVV.

The rearrangement uses TRBV6-1 and TRBJ1-5; TRBD1 matches 7 bases. This CDR3 has 15 residues. V shed 5 bases and J 5 bases; nucleotides not matched to a gene: 9. Germline V gives CDR1 MNHNS, CDR2 SASEGT. In DNA form, the CDR3 reads TGTGCCAGCAGTCCCCAGGGAAGGGGGCATCAGCCCCAGCATTTT. It encodes CASSPQGRGHQPQHF.

Ten or more counts support this clonotype. The chain couples TRBV7-2 to TRBJ2-7; TRBD2 might be the D (5 bases). The germline V gene has CDR1 SGHTA and CDR2 FQGNSA. Trimming pared 3 bases from V and 2 bases from J, leaving 14 bases between. This CDR3 has 15 amino acids. As DNA, the CDR3 is TGTGCCAGCAGCTTGCACGGAGGCGCCACCTACGAGCAGTACTTC. It is translated as CASSLHGGATYEQYF.

The chain joins TRBV4-1 to TRBJ1-5, with 7 bases fitting TRBD1. Germline CDR1 is MGHRA and CDR2 is YSYEKL. This CDR3 spans 16 amino acids. Trimming took 3 bases from V and 9 from J; bases not matched to a gene: 14. CDR3 sequence (DNA): TGCGCCAGCAGCCATGTCGACAGGGAGAGCAAGAGGCCCCAGCATTTT. Its translation is CASSHVDRESKRPQHF.

This clonotype was counted many times. The chain couples TRBV6-1 to TRBJ2-2; D remains ambiguous. Germline CDR1 MNHNS, CDR2 SASEGT. The CDR3 contains 13 residues. V lost 6 bases to trimming and J lost 3 bases, with 8 bases between them. As DNA, the CDR3 is TGTGCCAGCAGCCCGATTTACACCGGGGAGCTGTTTTTT. Protein: CASSPIYTGELFF.

The gene calls are TRBV29-1 and TRBJ1-1; 9 bases map to TRBD1. CDR3 size: 13 residues. J was trimmed by 6 bases and V by 7 bases; bases with no gene match: 9. Germline V gives CDR1 SQVTM, CDR2 ANQGSEA. In nucleotides, the CDR3 is TGCAGCGGCCTGGACAGGGGAAAGCCTGAAGCTTTCTTT. It codes for CSGLDRGKPEAFF.

This clonotype was seen ten or more times. The chain couples TRBV7-6 to TRBJ1-1, with D hard to call. With 5 bases removed from V and 3 bases from J, the gap between germline ends came to 16 bases. Germline CDR1 reads SGHVS; CDR2 reads FNYEAQ. The CDR3 is 15 residues long. The CDR3 loop is CASSAGQWGHTEAFF. For the CDR3, the DNA is TGTGCCAGCAGCGCGGGCCAATGGGGTCACACTGAAGCTTTCTTT.

The chain employs TRBV4-1 and TRBJ2-3; either TRBD1 or TRBD2 may fit D (5 bases each). V was trimmed by 2 bases and J by 0 bases, leaving 12 bases between them. This CDR3 is built from 16 residues. Per the germline V gene, CDR1 is MGHRA and CDR2 is YSYEKL. CDR3 DNA: TGCGCCAGCAGCCAAATTCAGGGACGTAGCACAGATACGCAGTATTTT. As protein: CASSQIQGRSTDTQYF.

This clonotype was recorded a few times. The rearrangement links TRBV10-3 to TRBJ2-5; 10 bases fit TRBD2. V was clipped by 2 bases and J by 5 bases; unmatched bases: 8. Germline-derived CDR1 and CDR2 are ENHRY and SYGVKD. This CDR3 has 16 amino acids. The DNA for the CDR3 is TGTGCCATCAGTGAGACACTAGCGGGGATGAGGGAGACCCAGTACTTC. As protein: CAISETLAGMRETQYF.

This clonotype appeared many times. This chain uses TRBV7-9 with TRBJ2-2, with D tentatively TRBD1 or TRBD2 (5 bases each). The CDR3 spans 18 residues. V lost 4 bases, J lost 3 bases, and 21 bases lay in between. Germline CDR1 and CDR2: SEHNR and FQNEAQ (reference sequence). CDR3 in DNA: TGTGCCAGCAGCTACCGTCCCCGGGTCCTGGGGGACACCGGGGAGCTGTTTTTT. Protein product: CASSYRPRVLGDTGELFF.

In nucleotides, the CDR3 is TGTGCCAGCAGCCAAGGCCGTCAGGAGCGGGGGTCCTACGAGCAGTACTTC. It is translated as CASSQGRQERGSYEQYF. J is TRBJ2-7 and V is TRBV14, with TRBD2 identical over 8 bases. J was trimmed by 1 base and V by 1 base; bases with no gene match: 9. CDR1 and CDR2 (germline): SGHDN, FVKESK. This CDR3 comprises 17 residues.

This clonotype was counted only a few times. The V gene is TRBV4-3, the J gene TRBJ2-3, with 10 bases that match TRBD2. The germline V gene has CDR1 LGHNA and CDR2 YSLEER. The CDR3 extends over 17 amino acids. J was trimmed by 3 bases and V by 4 bases; bases with no gene match: 10. The CDR3 here is CASSPGWPSGGTDTQYF. The CDR3 nucleotides are TGCGCCAGCAGCCCTGGTTGGCCTAGCGGGGGAACAGATACGCAGTATTTT.

This clonotype was picked up a small number of times. This sequence joins TRBV7-2 and TRBJ2-3, with 7 positions matching TRBD1. The J segment lost 7 bases and the V segment lost 1 base, leaving 11 bases of the junction unmatched. The CDR3 covers 16 residues. Germline CDR1 SGHTA, CDR2 FQGNSA. CDR3: CASSLESAGGMNTQYF. For the CDR3, the DNA is TGTGCCAGCAGCTTAGAGTCGGCAGGGGGAATGAATACGCAGTATTTT.

The rearrangement links TRBV9 to TRBJ1-1; D gene unclear. This CDR3 contains 14 residues. CDR1 SGDLS and CDR2 YYNGEE come from the germline V gene. Trimming cost V 0 bases and J 0 bases, with 6 bases left between them. The CDR3, as DNA: TGTGCCAGCAGCGTAGCCCGGATGAACACTGAAGCTTTCTTT. Translating gives CASSVARMNTEAFF.

The chain joins TRBV7-6 to TRBJ2-5; 8 nucleotides line up with TRBD2. J gave up 4 bases and V 5 bases, and 12 bases lay outside the gene matches. CDR3 size: 16 residues. The germline gives CDR1 SGHVS, CDR2 FNYEAQ. CDR3 sequence (DNA): TGTGCCAGCAGCGAGGTGCCAGCGGGGGTGGGAGAGACCCAGTACTTC. The encoded protein is CASSEVPAGVGETQYF.

The chain combines TRBV6-5 with TRBJ2-7; TRBD1 might be the D (6 bases). V lost 2 bases, J lost 4 bases, and 9 bases lay in between. From germline, CDR1 is MNHEY and CDR2 SVGAGI. The CDR3 totals 13 residues. DNA for the CDR3: TGTGCCAGCAGTTACCTACAGGGTTACGAGCAGTACTTC. This encodes CASSYLQGYEQYF.